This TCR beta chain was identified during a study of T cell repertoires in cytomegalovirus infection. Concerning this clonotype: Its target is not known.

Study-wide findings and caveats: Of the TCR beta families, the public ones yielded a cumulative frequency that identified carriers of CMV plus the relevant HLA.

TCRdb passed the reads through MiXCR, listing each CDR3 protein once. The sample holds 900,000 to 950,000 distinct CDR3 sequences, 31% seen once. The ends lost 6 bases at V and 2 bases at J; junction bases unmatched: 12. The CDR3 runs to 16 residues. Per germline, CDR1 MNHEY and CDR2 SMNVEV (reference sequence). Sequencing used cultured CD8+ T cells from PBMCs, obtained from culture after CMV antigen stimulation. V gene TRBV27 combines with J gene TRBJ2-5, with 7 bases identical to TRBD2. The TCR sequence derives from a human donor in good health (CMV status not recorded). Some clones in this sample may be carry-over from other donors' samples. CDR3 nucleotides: TGTGCCAGCAGAGTACTGGGAAGCGGGATTCAAGAGACCCAGTACTTC. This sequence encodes CASRVLGSGIQETQYF.